These 15 T cell receptor beta chains were all obtained from the same sample, sequenced in a study of breast tumors, draining lymph nodes, adjacent tissues. Using its own MiXCR run on the multiplex PCR reads, TCRdb lists one record per CDR3 protein. The sample carries around 130,000 distinct CDR3 sequences, 15% to 20% recorded once. The lymph nodes were axillary draining lymph nodes from breast cancer patients. The sequenced material came from axillary lymph node tissue. These TCRs come from a female donor with breast cancer. Some clones in this sample may be carry-over from other donors' samples.

This clonotype was seen repeatedly, ten times or more. The gene calls are TRBV7-2 and TRBJ2-1; 9 bases are a match to TRBD2. The J segment lost 6 bases and the V segment lost 5 bases, leaving 14 bases of the junction unmatched. The CDR3 covers 17 residues. CDR1 is SGHTA and CDR2 is FQGNSA in the germline V gene. The CDR3 reads CASSPRLAGGLGNEQFF. The CDR3, as DNA: TGTGCCAGCAGCCCCCGTTTGGCGGGAGGGTTGGGCAATGAGCAGTTCTTC.

This clonotype appeared many times. The J gene is TRBJ1-2, the V gene TRBV20-1; maybe TRBD1 (5 bases). The CDR3 runs to 15 residues. Germline CDR1 and CDR2: DFQATT and SNEGSKA (reference sequence). The V and J ends lost 3 bases and 3 bases respectively, with 17 bases between them. The CDR3 nucleotides read TGCAGTGCTAGCCTTACCGGGACTGGGGACTATGGCTACACCTTC. Translation gives CSASLTGTGDYGYTF.

This clonotype was picked up many times. This rearrangement joins TRBV13 to TRBJ2-2; no clear D. The V gene lost 5 bases and the J gene lost 4 bases, with 11 bases spanning the gap. The length of the CDR3 is 14 residues. Germline CDR1 reads PRHDT; CDR2 reads FYEKMQ (reference sequence). The CDR3 bases are TGTGCCAGCAGCCCCATCAAGGGCACCGGGGAGCTGTTTTTT. Its translation: CASSPIKGTGELFF.

The genes are TRBV5-8 and TRBJ2-7; D ambiguous. The length of the CDR3 is 14 residues. V lost 4 bases and J lost 5, with 16 bases in between. The germline CDR1 and CDR2 sequences are SGHTS and YDEGEE. CDR3 DNA sequence: TGTGCCAGCAGCCGATCGTTAAGGGTCAACGAGCAGTACTTC. Translated: CASSRSLRVNEQYF.

At least ten counts were recorded for this clonotype. CDR3 bases: TGCAGTGCTAGAGACCTCCCGTCGGGGGGCGACCCCTACGAGCAGTACTTC. This encodes CSARDLPSGGDPYEQYF. The chain combines TRBV20-1 with TRBJ2-7; maybe TRBD2 (7 bases). CDR3 length equals 17 residues. The V end was cut by 0 bases, the J end by 2 bases, with 20 bases between. CDR1 DFQATT and CDR2 SNEGSKA come from the germline V gene (reference sequence).

This clonotype occurred many times. The V and J genes are TRBV6-6 and TRBJ2-7; D uncertain. In germline, CDR1 is MNHNY, CDR2 SVGAGI (reference sequence). The germline V and J ends were trimmed by 5 bases and 2 bases, with 10 bases remaining between them. This CDR3 region has 13 residues. CDR3 protein: CASSRPATYEQYF. The CDR3 DNA reads TGTGCCAGCAGTAGGCCGGCCACCTACGAGCAGTACTTC.

A note on this clonotype: A read error is possible here, since a much larger clone lies one base away. The chain couples TRBV3-1 to TRBJ2-1; D remains ambiguous. The CDR3 has 15 amino acids. Germline lookup yields CDR1 LGHDT and CDR2 YNNKEL (reference sequence). CDR3: CASSQDLSGYNEQLF. CDR3 DNA: TGTGCCAGCAGCCAAGATCTTAGTGGTTACAATGAGCAGCTCTTC.

With regard to this clonotype: A much larger clonotype is one base distant, so this may be a read error. This chain uses TRBV6-1 with TRBJ2-3; perhaps D is TRBD1 or TRBD2 (5 bases each). The germline gives CDR1 MNHNS, CDR2 SASEGT. The CDR3 totals 14 residues. CDR3 sequence (DNA): TGTGCCAGCAGGGAAGAGGGGTTATCACATACGCGGTATTTT. The encoded protein is CASREEGLSHTRYF.

This clonotype occurred many times. The junction departs from germline at one end; a sequencing error may be responsible. The rearrangement links TRBV20-1 to TRBJ2-1; D may be TRBD2 (5 bases). CDR1 is DFQATT and CDR2 is SNEGSKA in the germline V gene (reference sequence). This CDR3 is 15 amino acids long. The CDR3 reads CSAQVILVGNNEQFF. The DNA of the CDR3 is TGCAGTGCCCAAGTCATTCTAGTCGGGAACAACGAGCAGTTCTTC.

The sample holds many counts of this clonotype. This chain links TRBV3-1 with TRBJ1-3, with unresolved D. Germline CDR1 LGHDT, CDR2 YNNKEL (reference sequence). The CDR3 runs 11 residues. The V gene lost 0 bases and the J gene lost 13 bases, with 7 bases spanning the gap. DNA of the CDR3: TGTGCCAGCAGCCAAGAGGGGTGGATATATTTT. Encoded protein: CASSQEGWIYF.

This clonotype was detected many times. The V gene is TRBV30, the J gene TRBJ1-2, with D possibly TRBD1 on 6 matching bases. Trimming shortened V by 2 bases and J by 8 bases, and 15 bases separated the two germline ends. The V gene's germline CDR1 is GTSNPN and CDR2 SVGIG (reference sequence). CDR3 length equals 13 residues. DNA for the CDR3: TGTGCCTGGAGTCCAACAGGGTTTCAAGGCTACACCTTC. As protein: CAWSPTGFQGYTF. Combining the CDR3 with reference TRBV30 and TRBJ1-2 gives the whole variable domain SQTIHQWPATLVQPVGSPLSLECTVEGTSNPNLYWYRQAAGRGLQLLFYSVGIGQISSEVPQNLSASRPQDRQFILSSKKLLLSDSGFYLCAWSPTGFQGYTFGSGTRLTVV.

This clonotype has a count of ten or more. The rearrangement uses TRBV7-9 and TRBJ2-5; TRBD2 agrees at 15 bases. The CDR3 runs to 18 residues. Germline V gives CDR1 SEHNR, CDR2 FQNEAQ (reference sequence). V lost 4 bases and J lost 5; bases outside the gene matches: 11. Here the CDR3 DNA reads TGTGCCAGCAGCTGGACAGCGGGACTAGCGGGGGGTAGGGAGACCCAGTACTTC. Its translation is CASSWTAGLAGGRETQYF.

Notes on this clonotype: The junction shows a germline mismatch at one end, possibly a read error. This sequence joins TRBV11-2 and TRBJ2-2; possibly TRBD2 for D (6 bases). Germline assignment: CDR1 SGHAT and CDR2 FQNNGV. There are 17 residues in the CDR3. In DNA form, the CDR3 reads TGTGCCAGCAGCTTACGGGCGGGCGGGATAGGGACCGGGGAGCTGGTTTTT. This codes for CASSLRAGGIGTGELVF.

This clonotype was found many times. The gene calls are TRBV6-1 and TRBJ1-6; no clear D. This CDR3 comprises 15 residues. The germline gives CDR1 MNHNS, CDR2 SASEGT. V dropped 7 bases and J dropped 0 bases, with 10 bases sitting between them. CDR3 protein: CASTRQSSYNSPLHF. CDR3 sequence (DNA): TGTGCCAGCACCCGACAAAGCTCCTATAATTCACCCCTCCACTTT.

This clonotype was found a few times. V gene TRBV7-8 combines with J gene TRBJ2-3, with D unresolved. CDR3 length: 15 residues. CDR1 and CDR2 from the germline V gene are SGHVS and FQNEAQ. V dropped 1 base and J dropped 2 bases, with 10 bases sitting between them. The CDR3 DNA reads TGTGCCAGCAGCTTAGGTTTCACTTACACAGATACGCAGTATTTT. This sequence encodes CASSLGFTYTDTQYF.